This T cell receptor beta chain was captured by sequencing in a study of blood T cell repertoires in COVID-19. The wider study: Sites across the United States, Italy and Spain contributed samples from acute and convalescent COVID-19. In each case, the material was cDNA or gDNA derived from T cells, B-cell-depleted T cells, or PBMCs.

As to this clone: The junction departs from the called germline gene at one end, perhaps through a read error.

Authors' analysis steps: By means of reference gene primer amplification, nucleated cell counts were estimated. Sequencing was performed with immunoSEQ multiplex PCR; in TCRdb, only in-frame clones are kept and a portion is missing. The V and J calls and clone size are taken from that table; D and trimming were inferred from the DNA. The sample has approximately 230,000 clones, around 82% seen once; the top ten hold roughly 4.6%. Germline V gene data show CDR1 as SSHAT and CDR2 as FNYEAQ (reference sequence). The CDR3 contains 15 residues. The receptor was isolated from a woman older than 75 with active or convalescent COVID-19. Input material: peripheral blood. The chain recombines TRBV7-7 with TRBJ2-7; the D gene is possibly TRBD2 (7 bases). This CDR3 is CASSLRRAGAAEQYF. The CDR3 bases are TGTGCTAGCAGCTTAAGGCGCGCGGGGGCCGCCGAGCAGTACTTC.